The 9 T cell receptor beta chains presented below share a single source sample, sequenced in a study of cytomegalovirus exposure and HLA in healthy donors. This PCR relied on a set of 60 Vbeta primers and 13 Jbeta primers. The method was immunoSEQ multiplex PCR; TCRdb's version includes in-frame clones alone and lacks a portion of them. The data contain 150,000 to 200,000 clones, 84% of them seen just once; the ten biggest clones take up 4.8%. Sequencing was carried out using PBMCs. The receptors were sampled from a man aged 18 to 30 in good health and CMV-seronegative.

V and J are TRBV7-9 and TRBJ2-7, with unresolved D. Germline assignment: CDR1 SEHNR and CDR2 FQNEAQ (reference sequence). V dropped 7 bases and J dropped 6 bases, with 22 bases sitting between them. The CDR3 consists of 15 residues. DNA for the CDR3: TGTGCCAGCACCCCCCCCGCTAGGTCTAGAGCCGAGCAGTACTTC. Residues: CASTPPARSRAEQYF. The variable domain in full, with the rest retrieved from reference TRBV7-9 and TRBJ2-7, is DTGVSQNPRHKITKRGQNVTFRCDPISEHNRLYWYRQTLGQGPEFLTYFQNEAQLEKSRLLSDRFSAERPKGSFSTLEIQRTEQGDSAMYLCASTPPARSRAEQYFGPGTRLTVT.

V gene TRBV5-1 combines with J gene TRBJ2-5; weak D call: TRBD1 (6 bases). The CDR3 length is 16 residues. With 0 bases removed from V and 7 bases from J, the gap between germline ends came to 19 bases. CDR1 and CDR2 (germline): SGHRS, YFSETQ. The CDR3 spells CASSLGARGQVVTQYF. The CDR3 bases are TGCGCCAGCAGCTTGGGGGCCAGGGGTCAGGTGGTGACCCAGTACTTC. Based on the CDR3 plus reference TRBV5-1 and TRBJ2-5, the full variable domain is KAGVTQTPRYLIKTRGQQVTLSCSPISGHRSVSWYQQTPGQGLQFLFEYFSETQRNKGNFPGRFSGRQFSNSRSEMNVSTLELGDSALYLCASSLGARGQVVTQYFGPGTRLLVL.

The sample holds a few counts of this clone. In DNA form, the CDR3 reads TGTGCCAGCCGGAGGGCGGTTGTAGGGGAGCTGTTTTTT. It codes for CASRRAVVGELFF. This chain connects TRBV6-1 to TRBJ2-2; TRBD2 is a possible D gene (6 bases). The CDR3 covers 13 residues. V was pared by 8 bases and J by 8 bases, with 15 bases between. CDR1 MNHNS and CDR2 SASEGT come from the germline V gene.

The chain couples TRBV11-2 to TRBJ1-2; TRBD1 matches 10 bases. CDR3 size: 13 residues. Germline CDR1 and CDR2: SGHAT and FQNNGV. J lost 8 bases, V lost 5 bases, and 5 bases had no gene match. In DNA, the CDR3 is TGTGCCAGCAGCCCGGGACAGGGGTACGGCTACACCTTC. Translation: CASSPGQGYGYTF.

About this clone: At one end, the junction sequence differs from germline, possibly due to a read error. V and J are TRBV7-9 and TRBJ1-2; 11 nucleotides match TRBD1. Germline CDR1 and CDR2: SEHNR and FQNEAQ (reference sequence). This CDR3 spans 17 amino acids. The CDR3 DNA reads as TGTTCCAGCAGCTTAGCCCTAGGACAGGGGGCCTTCTATGGCTACACCTTC. Translating it yields CSSSLALGQGAFYGYTF. The whole variable domain, filled in from reference TRBV7-9 and TRBJ1-2, reads DTGVSQNPRHKITKRGQNVTFRCDPISEHNRLYWYRQTLGQGPEFLTYFQNEAQLEKSRLLSDRFSAERPKGSFSTLEIQRTEQGDSAMYLCSSSLALGQGAFYGYTFGSGTRLTVV.

In regard to this clone: The same CDR3 can be traced to other DNA sequences in this sample. CDR3 DNA: TGCGCCAGCAGCTTCAGGGATCCGGGACTGGCGGGAGGCGGGGAGCTGTTTTTT. As protein: CASSFRDPGLAGGGELFF. The chain recombines TRBV5-1 with TRBJ2-2; TRBD2 aligns across 8 bases. Losses at the gene ends were 2 bases for V and 7 bases for J; bases not matched to a gene: 16. The CDR3 contains 18 residues. CDR1 and CDR2 from the germline V gene are SGHRS and YFSETQ.

In DNA form, the CDR3 reads TGTGCCAGTAGTACCTACGGGAGGTCTAGCTCCTACGAGCAGTACTTC. This codes for CASSTYGRSSSYEQYF. V usage is TRBV19 and J usage is TRBJ2-7, with 7 bases fitting TRBD2. The J segment lost 0 bases and the V segment lost 4 bases, leaving 9 bases of the junction unmatched. The CDR3 has 16 residues. Germline V gene data show CDR1 as LNHDA and CDR2 as SQIVND (reference sequence).

The rearrangement uses TRBV18 and TRBJ2-7; TRBD1 agrees at 12 bases. The CDR3 is 15 amino acids. V lost 4 bases to trimming and J lost 4 bases; unmatched junction nucleotides: 5. The germline V gene encodes CDR1 KGHSH and CDR2 LQKENI. Here the CDR3 DNA reads TGTGCCAGCTCACTTCGGGGACAGGGGGCGTACGAGCAGTACTTC. It translates to CASSLRGQGAYEQYF.

This chain uses TRBV7-8 with TRBJ2-7; TRBD1 matches at 8 bases. Germline CDR1 SGHVS, CDR2 FQNEAQ. Trimming took 4 bases from V and 3 from J; bases not matched to a gene: 2. The CDR3 has 13 amino acids. The CDR3 bases are TGTGCCAGCAGCTCGGGGACAGGCTACGAGCAGTACTTC. Its translation: CASSSGTGYEQYF. Full variable domain (missing parts from reference TRBV7-8 and TRBJ2-7): GAGVSQSPRYKVAKRGQDVALRCDPISGHVSLFWYQQALGQGPEFLTYFQNEAQLDKSGLPSDRFFAERPEGSVSTLKIQRTQQEDSAVYLCASSSGTGYEQYFGPGTRLTVT.